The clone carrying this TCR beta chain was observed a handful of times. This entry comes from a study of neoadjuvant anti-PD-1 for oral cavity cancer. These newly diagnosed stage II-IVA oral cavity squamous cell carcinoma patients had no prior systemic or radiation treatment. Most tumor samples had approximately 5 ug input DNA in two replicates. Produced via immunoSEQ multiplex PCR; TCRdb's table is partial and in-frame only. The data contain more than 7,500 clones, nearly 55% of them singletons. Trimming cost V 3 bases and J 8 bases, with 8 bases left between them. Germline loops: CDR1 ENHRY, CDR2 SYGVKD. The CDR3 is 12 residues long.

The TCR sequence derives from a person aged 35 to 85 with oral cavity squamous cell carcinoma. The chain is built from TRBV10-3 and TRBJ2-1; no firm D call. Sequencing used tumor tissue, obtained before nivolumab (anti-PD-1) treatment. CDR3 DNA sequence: TGTGCCATCAGTGAATTAAGGGATGAGCAGTTCTTC. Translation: CAISELRDEQFF.